Each of the 22 T cell receptor beta chains below was sequenced from the same sample in a study of cytomegalovirus exposure and HLA in healthy donors. The primer mix had 60 Vbeta and 13 Jbeta primers. Using immunoSEQ multiplex PCR, the repertoire was profiled, and TCRdb retains in-frame clones only, with some absent. The sample table sets out 150,000 to 200,000 clones. The source material was PBMCs. These receptors were collected from a man younger than 40 in good health and CMV-seronegative.

The chain is built from TRBV2 and TRBJ2-5, with unresolved D. The germline V gene has CDR1 SNHLY and CDR2 FYNNEI. The CDR3 loop spans 12 amino acids. V lost 2 bases and J lost 4, with 5 bases in between. The CDR3 here is CASSERRETQYF. For the CDR3, the DNA is TGTGCCAGCAGTGAACGGAGAGAGACCCAGTACTTC.

The chain uses TRBV5-1 and TRBJ2-1; D possibly corresponds to TRBD2 (6 bases). Germline CDR1 reads SGHRS; CDR2 reads YFSETQ. V dropped 5 bases and J dropped 4 bases, with 13 bases sitting between them. This CDR3 comprises 14 residues. The CDR3 DNA sequence: TGCGCCAGCAGTGGGTTGGAGGGATACAATGAGCAGTTCTTC. Residues: CASSGLEGYNEQFF.

The chain is built from TRBV27 and TRBJ1-6; D gene ambiguous. V was clipped by 4 bases and J by 9 bases, with 19 bases between them. Germline V gives CDR1 MNHEY, CDR2 SMNVEV (reference sequence). This CDR3 region has 16 residues. CDR3 protein: CASSSHQNSGGSPLHF. DNA of the CDR3: TGTGCCAGCAGTTCGCATCAAAACAGTGGAGGTTCACCCCTCCACTTT.

The chain combines TRBV18 with TRBJ2-1; 11 nucleotides line up with TRBD2. Germline V lookup: CDR1 KGHSH, CDR2 LQKENI. With V trimmed by 6 bases and J by 7 bases, 11 bases remained unmatched. CDR3 length: 16 amino acids. CDR3 in DNA: TGTGCCAGCTCCCGCACCCCTAGCGGGGGGCGGAATGAGCAGTTCTTC. Translating it yields CASSRTPSGGRNEQFF.

This rearrangement joins TRBV5-1 to TRBJ2-3; D gene uncertain. V shed 4 bases and J shed 1 base, with 7 bases lying between them. CDR3 length: 13 amino acids. Germline V CDR1 and CDR2: SGHRS, YFSETQ. The CDR3 protein is CASSKTGTDTQYF. DNA of the CDR3: TGCGCCAGCAGCAAAACAGGCACAGATACGCAGTATTTT.

In DNA form, the CDR3 reads TGTGCCAGCAGCTTAGTGGCGGGGACGGCAAATCAGCCCCAGCATTTT. Amino acids: CASSLVAGTANQPQHF. The chain joins TRBV7-2 to TRBJ1-5; possible D gene TRBD1, 5 bases. The CDR3 sequence is 16 residues long. In germline, CDR1 is SGHTA, CDR2 FQGNSA. The germline V and J ends were trimmed by 1 base and 4 bases, with 14 bases remaining between them.

V and J are TRBV9 and TRBJ1-6, with D tentatively TRBD1 (6 bases). CDR3 length: 16 amino acids. V lost 2 bases and J 0 bases, leaving 9 bases between the germline ends. The germline CDR1 and CDR2 sequences are SGDLS and YYNGEE. This chain's CDR3 is CASSVRGSSYNSPLHF. DNA of the CDR3: TGTGCCAGCAGCGTTAGGGGGAGCTCCTATAATTCACCCCTCCACTTT.

V gene TRBV6-5 combines with J gene TRBJ1-5, with a tentative D call TRBD1 (6 bases). CDR3 length equals 15 residues. Germline V lookup: CDR1 MNHEY, CDR2 SVGAGI. V shed 2 bases and J shed 2 bases, with 10 bases lying between them. CDR3 amino acids: CASSYGGLGNQPQHF. CDR3 DNA: TGTGCCAGCAGTTACGGGGGCTTGGGCAATCAGCCCCAGCATTTT.

The chain is built from TRBV5-8 and TRBJ2-2; 12 bases match TRBD2. The CDR3 has 16 amino acids. The germline CDR1 and CDR2 sequences are SGHTS and YDEGEE. J was trimmed by 7 bases and V by 0 bases; bases with no gene match: 4. The CDR3 DNA sequence: TGTGCCAGCAGCTTGGCGACTAGCGGGGGAGTCGGGGAGCTGTTTTTT. Translation: CASSLATSGGVGELFF.

The chain uses TRBV9 and TRBJ2-7, with 10 bases matching TRBD2. Germline V gives CDR1 SGDLS, CDR2 YYNGEE. Unmatched junction bases numbered 7, after V lost 0 bases and J lost 4 bases. This CDR3 has 16 amino acids. The CDR3 reads CASSVDPSGGFYEQYF. The DNA for the CDR3 is TGTGCCAGCAGCGTAGATCCTAGCGGGGGATTTTACGAGCAGTACTTC.

The chain couples TRBV7-2 to TRBJ1-2, with TRBD1 as a possible D gene (5 bases). Trimming stripped 0 bases from V and 8 bases from J, with 13 bases between. The length of the CDR3 is 14 residues. Germline V gene data show CDR1 as SGHTA and CDR2 as FQGNSA. CDR3 nucleotides: TGTGCCAGCAGCTTAGCATCAGGGCTCGGCGGCTACACCTTC. Its protein product is CASSLASGLGGYTF.

The rearrangement uses TRBV6-6 and TRBJ2-3, with D tentatively TRBD1 (5 bases). The CDR3 sequence is 14 residues long. Trimming shortened V by 11 bases and J by 1 base, and 16 bases separated the two germline ends. In germline, CDR1 is MNHNY, CDR2 SVGAGI (reference sequence). CDR3 amino acids: CAVGPRVRTDTQYF. In DNA form, the CDR3 reads TGTGCCGTGGGCCCCAGGGTCCGCACAGATACGCAGTATTTT.

The chain links TRBV18 to TRBJ2-5; TRBD2 agrees at 10 bases. The length of the CDR3 is 15 residues. The V gene's germline CDR1 is KGHSH and CDR2 LQKENI. V lost 2 bases, J lost 2 bases, and 2 bases stayed unmatched. CDR3 DNA sequence: TGTGCCAGCTCACCAGTAGCGGGAGGTCAAGAGACCCAGTACTTC. Its protein is CASSPVAGGQETQYF.

CDR3 DNA sequence: TGCGCCAGCAGCTTGAGGACTAGCGGGGATCGGAGTGAGCAGTTCTTC. Translated, it gives CASSLRTSGDRSEQFF. The chain uses TRBV5-1 and TRBJ2-1; 12 bases agree with TRBD2. This CDR3 is built from 16 residues. Germline V gives CDR1 SGHRS, CDR2 YFSETQ. Trimming removed 1 base from V and 9 bases from J; junction bases left unmatched: 8.

The rearrangement uses TRBV5-4 and TRBJ2-7, with TRBD1 matching 8 bases. The CDR3 consists of 17 residues. V shed 3 bases, J shed 0 bases, and the junction held 11 bases outside the gene matches. Germline V gene data show CDR1 as SGHNT and CDR2 as YYREEE (reference sequence). CDR3 nucleotides: TGTGCCAGCAGCTCCTATGGACAGGGACGAAACTCCTACGAGCAGTACTTC. Its protein is CASSSYGQGRNSYEQYF.

The CDR3, as DNA: TGTGCCAGCAGCTTAGACGCAGGGGGCAGCTATGGCTACACCTTC. Translation: CASSLDAGGSYGYTF. The V call is TRBV7-2, the J call TRBJ1-2; 8 positions agree with TRBD1. The germline CDR1 and CDR2 sequences are SGHTA and FQGNSA. V lost 1 base and J lost 4; bases outside the gene matches: 5. The CDR3 extends over 15 amino acids.

The J gene is TRBJ1-1, the V gene TRBV4-1; D is ambiguous. Trimming took off 1 base at V and 0 bases at J, with 12 bases between the two ends. Germline V CDR1 and CDR2: MGHRA, YSYEKL. The CDR3 length is 16 residues. For the CDR3, the DNA is TGCGCCAGCAGCCAAGTTGCGGGGTATTTGAACACTGAAGCTTTCTTT. This gives the protein CASSQVAGYLNTEAFF.

The V gene is TRBV20-1, the J gene TRBJ1-2; D not certain. CDR1 is DFQATT and CDR2 is SNEGSKA in the germline V gene (reference sequence). The CDR3 totals 11 residues. V was trimmed by 2 bases and J by 5 bases, leaving 6 bases between them. The CDR3 DNA follows: TGCAGTGCTAGACTCGGGTATGGCTACACCTTC. This gives the protein CSARLGYGYTF.

V and J are TRBV27 and TRBJ2-5; 11 bases line up with TRBD2. Germline V gene lookup returns CDR1 MNHEY and CDR2 SMNVEV (reference sequence). The CDR3 has 16 residues. V lost 8 bases, J lost 1 base, and 9 bases stayed unmatched. CDR3 coding DNA: TGTGCCAGCGGATCTAGCGGGAGGACCCCCCAAGAGACCCAGTACTTC. Translation gives CASGSSGRTPQETQYF.

The chain employs TRBV5-1 and TRBJ2-2, with 7 nucleotides matching TRBD1. CDR1 and CDR2 (germline): SGHRS, YFSETQ. The CDR3 covers 15 residues. V shed 7 bases and J 5 bases; nucleotides not matched to a gene: 11. CDR3 amino acids: CASGQTGVETGELFF. The CDR3 DNA sequence: TGCGCCAGCGGTCAAACAGGGGTAGAGACCGGGGAGCTGTTTTTT.

This rearrangement joins TRBV5-1 to TRBJ1-6; D call uncertain. CDR3 length: 14 residues. Per the germline V gene, CDR1 is SGHRS and CDR2 is YFSETQ. Trimming stripped 4 bases from V and 10 bases from J, with 15 bases between. The CDR3 coding sequence is TGCGCCAGCAGCGGATTCGGAGCGAGGTCACCCCTCCACTTT. Protein: CASSGFGARSPLHF.

V and J are TRBV11-2 and TRBJ1-5; no firm D call. Germline-derived CDR1 and CDR2 are SGHAT and FQNNGV. The CDR3 is made up of 16 amino acids. V lost 0 bases and J 0 bases, leaving 9 bases between the germline ends. This chain's CDR3 is CASSLEAPHSNQPQHF. The CDR3 DNA reads TGTGCCAGCAGCTTAGAAGCCCCTCATAGCAATCAGCCCCAGCATTTT.